The source of this TCR beta chain is a study of shared clonotypes between healthy human individuals. CDR3 size: 12 residues. Trimming pared 5 bases from V and 9 bases from J, leaving 14 bases between. CDR1 and CDR2 from the germline V gene are SGHTA and FQGNSA. The authors' processing: With immunoSEQ giving junction-only sequences and no quality scores, filtering differed. Measured with immunoSEQ multiplex PCR; TCRdb has only the in-frame clones, and not every one. V, J and clone size were drawn from that table, and D and trimming were deduced from the DNA. The profile covers about 2,500,000 clones, with around 90% appearing a single time and roughly 0.15% taken by the ten largest.

The genes are TRBV7-2 and TRBJ2-7; TRBD1 is a possible D gene (6 bases). Sequencing used naive CD4+ T cells sorted from blood. Sample subset: CD45RA+ positively selected. The TCR sequence derives from a man younger than 35 in good health. CDR3 in DNA: TGTGCCAGCAGCCAGGACAGAAGTGTGCAGTACTTC. As protein: CASSQDRSVQYF.